This paragraph covers one T cell receptor beta chain sequence. What antigen it recognizes has not been identified. Per-base quality was not reported, and no clone a single base away is much larger than it. The CDR3 regions of human TCRbeta chains were analyzed by immunosequencing. Per the source publication's procedure: Repertoire TCRs were matched against a reference library of SARS-CoV-2-specific TCRs generated with the MIRA antigen-specificity platform. Breadth meant the fraction of unique TCRs that were SARS-CoV-2-associated, whereas depth meant the fraction of total T cells that were SARS-CoV-2-associated. Using the MIRA data, each spike-specific TCR was mapped to the spike region that the TCR reacts to and placed in a CD4 or CD8 class. Log10-transformed breadth and depth values were compared by one-way ANOVA with Sidak's multiple comparisons tests. What TCRdb holds here is the immuneACCESS table cut down to in-frame rearrangements. Part of the clones is not present; checked against another copy, under half of the missing clones reflect an unresolved V gene, and the others are unexplained. Clone size and the V and J calls come from that table; the DNA yielded D and trimming. The sample table lists about 120,000 clones, about 93% of them with a count of one. Around 5% of the sample belongs to the ten largest clones.

According to the study, the label for this sample's time point signals: about 28 days (+/-7) after the second vaccine dose. AZD1222 recipients given second doses at about 4 weeks or at about 12 weeks were pooled, since spike-specific TCR depth and breadth were not found to differ between the two schedules. The vaccinee samples were drawn from two UK trials, COV001 and COV002, one of which was a single-blind randomized controlled phase 2/3 trial testing AZD1222 (ChAdOx1 nCoV-19) in healthy adults. Trial participant PBMC samples were collected at day 0 and day 28 after the second dose for TCRbeta chain sequencing. The entry originates in a study of T cell responses to AZD1222 COVID-19 vaccine (dated by TCRdb to the early 2020s). With respect to the entire study: A total of 230 or so trial participants underwent TCR sequencing, of whom some 210 received two doses of AZD1222 and 26 received two doses of the MenACWY control vaccine. Trial participants were enrolled by age into 18-55, 56-69 and 70-plus year subgroups, with 148, 28 and 57 TCR-sequenced participants respectively.

Overall results and qualifications from the work: Most participants were white British and females outnumbered males, and the authors suggested that clonal diversity may have been underestimated. CD4 TCRs associated with the vaccine covered the entire spike protein, and the dominant responses were in regions 160-218 and 743-854. No day 14 peak-response samples were available, so repertoires were characterized only after the peak T cell response. The 56-69-year group was small, and its depth increase did not reach significance, likely because of low power. After two AZD1222 doses, spike-specific TCR breadth and depth were significantly higher than at day 0 and than in MenACWY recipients. Reportedly, almost half of the unique spike-specific TCRs recognized epitopes lying outside the regions that are mutated in the B.1.351 and B.1.1.7 variants. Conclusions about previously exposed vaccinees are limited, since just a handful of AZD1222 recipients were seropositive for SARS-CoV-2 at baseline.

The receptor was isolated from an adult who received the AZD1222 COVID-19 vaccine. The source material was peripheral blood, sampled 28 days after the second AZD1222 dose.

The sequenced DNA is TGTGCCACCCCTAGCGGGACAGAATCCTTCATGAACACTGAAGCTTTCTTT. The encoded protein is CATPSGTESFMNTEAFF. Here the chain combines TRBV7-9 and TRBJ1-1; 7 central nucleotides agree with TRBD1. The CDR3, cysteine through phenylalanine, is 17 amino acids long. Only the CDR3 DNA is retained, 51 bases long and in frame from the first base. The germline V gene (reference sequence) supplies CDR1 SEHNR and CDR2 FQNEAQ. Relative to germline, V is missing 10 bases and J is missing 0 bases, with 17 bases of the junction outside any gene match.